Sequencing of this T cell receptor (beta chain) was carried out in a study of cytomegalovirus exposure and HLA in healthy donors. Assay: immunoSEQ multiplex PCR; the TCRdb copy retains only in-frame clones and omits some. The sample holds some 120,000 clones, about 89% seen once. The length of the CDR3 is 12 residues. Germline V gene data show CDR1 as MDHEN and CDR2 as SYDVKM. V lost 3 bases, J lost 7 bases, and 9 bases lay in between. The TCR comes from a woman between 18 and 29 years old in good health and CMV-seronegative. The chain links TRBV28 to TRBJ2-5; a possible D gene is TRBD2 (5 bases). Sequenced input: PBMCs. CDR3 nucleotide sequence: TGTGCCAGCAGTTTCGGGGATGGGACCCAGTACTTC. Translation gives CASSFGDGTQYF.